This is a list of T cell receptor beta chains from one sample in a study of neurological immune-mediated disorders. TCRdb processed the 5' RACE reads anew with MiXCR; each CDR3 protein has one entry. Found here are about 74,000 distinct CDR3 sequences, around 5.2% of them singletons; the top ten hold approximately 7.4%. The sample taken for sequencing was PBMCs. The source of these receptors is a man between 18 and 29 years old with multiple sclerosis. CDR3s include the opening cysteine and the closing phenylalanine or tryptophan. The order of the fields is clone size, J gene, V gene, D gene, CDR3 protein, CDR3 DNA. The D gene is left open where the match is weak. Clone size is shown for a subset of rows, as once, few, many or a class of expanded clone.

abundance: NA; j_gene: TRBJ1-3; v_gene: TRBV20-1; d_gene: NA; CDR3aa: CSARAVGGGKTIYF; CDR3nt: TGCAGTGCTAGGGCGGTGGGAGGGGGAAAAACCATATATTTT
abundance: many; j_gene: TRBJ2-3; v_gene: TRBV20-1; d_gene: TRBD2; CDR3aa: CSGGLAGTDTQYF; CDR3nt: TGCAGCGGTGGACTAGCGGGAACAGATACGCAGTATTTT
abundance: many; j_gene: TRBJ2-5; v_gene: TRBV5-1; d_gene: TRBD2; CDR3aa: CASSPTSGVQETQYF; CDR3nt: TGCGCCAGCAGCCCGACTAGCGGGGTTCAAGAGACCCAGTACTTC
abundance: many; j_gene: TRBJ2-1; v_gene: TRBV12-3/TRBV12-4; d_gene: TRBD2; CDR3aa: CASSSGTSGSSYNEQFF; CDR3nt: TGTGCCAGCAGCTCCGGGACTAGCGGGAGCTCCTACAATGAGCAGTTCTTC
abundance: many; j_gene: TRBJ1-1; v_gene: TRBV5-1; d_gene: NA; CDR3aa: CASSYWDENTEAFF; CDR3nt: TGCGCCAGCAGCTACTGGGACGAGAACACTGAAGCTTTCTTT
abundance: many; j_gene: TRBJ1-2; v_gene: TRBV20-1; d_gene: NA; CDR3aa: CSARDRRASYGYTF; CDR3nt: TGCAGTGCTAGAGATCGAAGGGCTAGCTATGGCTACACCTTC
abundance: many; j_gene: TRBJ2-1; v_gene: TRBV4-3; d_gene: NA; CDR3aa: CASSQDPPVSSYNEQFF; CDR3nt: TGCGCCAGCAGCCAAGATCCCCCAGTTAGCTCCTACAATGAGCAGTTCTTC
abundance: few; j_gene: TRBJ2-3; v_gene: TRBV5-6; d_gene: TRBD2; CDR3aa: CASRVTGGGAETDTQYF; CDR3nt: TGTGCCAGCAGGGTTACTGGCGGGGGGGCCGAGACAGATACGCAGTATTTT
abundance: few; j_gene: TRBJ1-5; v_gene: TRBV27; d_gene: TRBD1; CDR3aa: CASSFLPGQGLSNQPQNF; CDR3nt: TGTGCCAGCAGTTTCCTGCCGGGACAGGGATTGAGCAATCAGCCCCAGAATTTT
abundance: many; j_gene: TRBJ2-1; v_gene: TRBV20-1; d_gene: TRBD2; CDR3aa: CSARPGGAGGPHNEQFF; CDR3nt: TGCAGTGCTAGGCCCGGCGGGGCGGGGGGCCCACACAATGAGCAGTTCTTC
abundance: many; j_gene: TRBJ2-3; v_gene: TRBV20-1; d_gene: TRBD2; CDR3aa: CSATSALAGRHTQYF; CDR3nt: TGCAGTGCTACGAGCGCGCTAGCGGGACGACATACGCAGTATTTT
abundance: few; j_gene: TRBJ2-1; v_gene: TRBV10-3; d_gene: TRBD2; CDR3aa: CAISSSSGGIKYNEQFF; CDR3nt: TGTGCCATCAGTAGTTCTAGCGGGGGGATAAAGTACAATGAGCAGTTCTTC
abundance: NA; j_gene: TRBJ2-1; v_gene: TRBV5-1; d_gene: TRBD1; CDR3aa: CASRRTGSYNEQFF; CDR3nt: TGCGCCAGCAGACGGACAGGGAGCTACAATGAGCAGTTCTTC
abundance: many; j_gene: TRBJ1-5; v_gene: TRBV20-1; d_gene: NA; CDR3aa: CSAVYSNQPQHF; CDR3nt: TGCAGTGCGGTTTATAGCAATCAGCCCCAGCATTTT
abundance: many; j_gene: TRBJ2-5; v_gene: TRBV21-1; d_gene: NA; CDR3aa: CASSTPRCWSQETQYF; CDR3nt: TGTGCCAGCAGCACGCCCCGCTGTTGGTCCCAAGAGACCCAGTACTTC
abundance: many; j_gene: TRBJ2-1; v_gene: TRBV11-2; d_gene: TRBD1; CDR3aa: CASSLDSGQGLYNEQFF; CDR3nt: TGTGCCAGCAGCTTAGATAGCGGACAGGGGTTGTACAATGAGCAGTTCTTC
abundance: NA; j_gene: TRBJ2-2; v_gene: TRBV11-2; d_gene: NA; CDR3aa: CASSLSINTGELFF; CDR3nt: TGTGCCAGCAGCTTAAGCATCAACACCGGGGAGCTGTTTTTT
abundance: many; j_gene: TRBJ2-2; v_gene: TRBV25-1; d_gene: NA; CDR3aa: CASSDQATVYTGELFF; CDR3nt: TGTGCCAGCAGTGACCAGGCGACGGTCTACACCGGGGAGCTGTTTTTT
abundance: many; j_gene: TRBJ2-3; v_gene: TRBV5-1; d_gene: NA; CDR3aa: CASSLLGTAGDTQYF; CDR3nt: TGCGCCAGCAGCCTCCTAGGGACTGCCGGGGATACGCAGTATTTT
abundance: many; j_gene: TRBJ1-2; v_gene: TRBV6-1; d_gene: NA; CDR3aa: CASGDFSGGYGYTF; CDR3nt: TGTGCCAGCGGAGACTTTTCGGGAGGCTATGGCTACACCTTC
abundance: few; j_gene: TRBJ2-5; v_gene: TRBV12-3/TRBV12-4; d_gene: NA; CDR3aa: CASSPTGRGETQYF; CDR3nt: TGTGCCAGCAGCCCTACGGGGAGAGGGGAGACCCAGTACTTC
abundance: NA; j_gene: TRBJ2-5; v_gene: TRBV5-1; d_gene: NA; CDR3aa: CASSLGVAGETQYF; CDR3nt: TGCGCCAGCAGCCTCGGGGTAGCAGGCGAGACCCAGTACTTC
abundance: NA; j_gene: TRBJ2-2; v_gene: TRBV7-2; d_gene: TRBD2; CDR3aa: CASSPRRLAGVSTGELFF; CDR3nt: TGTGCCAGCAGCCCCAGGAGGCTAGCGGGAGTGAGCACCGGGGAGCTGTTTTTT
abundance: many; j_gene: TRBJ2-3; v_gene: TRBV12-3/TRBV12-4; d_gene: TRBD2; CDR3aa: CASRNTGTRDTDTQYF; CDR3nt: TGTGCCAGCAGAAATACGGGGACTAGGGACACAGATACGCAGTATTTT
abundance: many; j_gene: TRBJ1-2; v_gene: TRBV7-3; d_gene: TRBD1; CDR3aa: CASSFRPDKGASNYGYTF; CDR3nt: TGTGCCAGCAGTTTTAGGCCGGATAAGGGGGCATCCAACTATGGCTACACCTTC
abundance: many; j_gene: TRBJ2-7; v_gene: TRBV5-6; d_gene: NA; CDR3aa: CASSLAVENYEQYF; CDR3nt: TGTGCCAGCAGCTTGGCGGTTGAGAACTACGAGCAGTACTTC
abundance: NA; j_gene: TRBJ1-5; v_gene: TRBV10-1; d_gene: TRBD1; CDR3aa: CASRLPGQGFSNQPQHF; CDR3nt: TGCGCCAGCAGACTACCGGGACAGGGGTTTAGCAATCAGCCCCAGCATTTT
abundance: many; j_gene: TRBJ2-1; v_gene: TRBV9; d_gene: TRBD2; CDR3aa: CASSVAAGGYNEQFF; CDR3nt: TGTGCCAGCAGCGTAGCGGCGGGGGGATACAATGAGCAGTTCTTC
abundance: many; j_gene: TRBJ2-5; v_gene: TRBV29-1; d_gene: TRBD2; CDR3aa: CSVEDLAAETQYF; CDR3nt: TGCAGCGTTGAAGATCTAGCGGCAGAGACCCAGTACTTC
abundance: few; j_gene: TRBJ1-3; v_gene: TRBV20-1; d_gene: NA; CDR3aa: CSARVQSGKTIYF; CDR3nt: TGCAGTGCTAGGGTTCAGTCTGGAAAAACCATATATTTT
abundance: many; j_gene: TRBJ2-7; v_gene: TRBV20-1; d_gene: NA; CDR3aa: CSARMARAFSYEQYF; CDR3nt: TGCAGTGCTAGGATGGCCAGGGCTTTTTCCTACGAGCAGTACTTC
abundance: NA; j_gene: TRBJ2-7; v_gene: TRBV5-1; d_gene: TRBD2; CDR3aa: CASSLESGGEEQYF; CDR3nt: TGCGCCAGCAGCTTGGAGTCGGGAGGGGAAGAGCAGTACTTC
abundance: few; j_gene: TRBJ1-1; v_gene: TRBV5-1; d_gene: NA; CDR3aa: CASSSTLGGLNTEAFF; CDR3nt: TGCGCCAGCAGCTCGACCCTCGGGGGGCTGAACACTGAAGCTTTCTTT
abundance: many; j_gene: TRBJ2-7; v_gene: TRBV28; d_gene: NA; CDR3aa: CASSSTWATRVYEQYF; CDR3nt: TGTGCCAGCAGTAGCACCTGGGCCACCAGGGTGTACGAGCAGTACTTC
abundance: many; j_gene: TRBJ2-3; v_gene: TRBV20-1; d_gene: NA; CDR3aa: CSARPRGTDTQYF; CDR3nt: TGCAGTGCCCGACCGCGCGGCACAGATACGCAGTATTTT
abundance: NA; j_gene: TRBJ1-5; v_gene: TRBV20-1; d_gene: NA; CDR3aa: CSAKQGMRPQNF; CDR3nt: TGCAGTGCTAAACAGGGAATGCGGCCCCAGAATTTT
abundance: many; j_gene: TRBJ2-7; v_gene: TRBV7-2; d_gene: NA; CDR3aa: CASSRTVSYEQYF; CDR3nt: TGTGCCAGCAGTAGGACGGTCTCCTACGAGCAGTACTTC
abundance: many; j_gene: TRBJ2-7; v_gene: TRBV9; d_gene: NA; CDR3aa: CASSLEGGQEQYF; CDR3nt: TGTGCCAGCAGCCTCGAAGGGGGACAAGAGCAGTACTTC
abundance: few; j_gene: TRBJ1-5; v_gene: TRBV20-1; d_gene: NA; CDR3aa: CSAIETRNQPQNF; CDR3nt: TGCAGTGCTATAGAGACCCGCAATCAGCCCCAGAATTTT
abundance: many; j_gene: TRBJ1-4; v_gene: TRBV5-5; d_gene: NA; CDR3aa: CASSFFLRTTNEKLFF; CDR3nt: TGTGCCAGCAGCTTTTTTCTCAGGACAACTAATGAAAAACTGTTTTTT
abundance: many; j_gene: TRBJ2-7; v_gene: TRBV7-9; d_gene: NA; CDR3aa: CASSLAGVGSPYEQYF; CDR3nt: TGTGCCAGCAGCTTAGCTGGTGTAGGGAGCCCCTACGAGCAGTACTTC
abundance: many; j_gene: TRBJ1-3; v_gene: TRBV6-5; d_gene: TRBD1; CDR3aa: CASSLTGTGNTIYF; CDR3nt: TGTGCCAGCAGTTTGACAGGGACTGGAAACACCATATATTTT
abundance: many; j_gene: TRBJ1-2; v_gene: TRBV10-3; d_gene: NA; CDR3aa: CAIGRTDGYTF; CDR3nt: TGTGCCATCGGGAGGACGGATGGCTACACCTTC
abundance: many; j_gene: TRBJ1-5; v_gene: TRBV5-6; d_gene: TRBD1; CDR3aa: CASSHGTGSQPQHF; CDR3nt: TGTGCCAGCAGCCATGGGACAGGGAGTCAGCCCCAGCATTTT
abundance: many; j_gene: TRBJ2-7; v_gene: TRBV5-1; d_gene: TRBD2; CDR3aa: CASSSRSGNEQYF; CDR3nt: TGCGCCAGCAGCTCCCGTAGCGGGAACGAGCAGTACTTC
abundance: many; j_gene: TRBJ1-3; v_gene: TRBV20-1; d_gene: TRBD1; CDR3aa: CSGLQGPGNTIYF; CDR3nt: TGCAGTGGTCTACAGGGGCCTGGAAACACCATATATTTT
abundance: many; j_gene: TRBJ2-2; v_gene: TRBV9; d_gene: TRBD2; CDR3aa: CASSATSGVTLTGELFF; CDR3nt: TGTGCCAGCAGTGCGACTAGCGGGGTCACCCTCACCGGGGAGCTGTTTTTT
abundance: many; j_gene: TRBJ2-7; v_gene: TRBV7-2; d_gene: NA; CDR3aa: CASSLGSGYEQYF; CDR3nt: TGTGCCAGCAGCTTAGGGTCTGGCTACGAGCAGTACTTC
abundance: many; j_gene: TRBJ1-3; v_gene: TRBV20-1; d_gene: TRBD1; CDR3aa: CSATGTVKGQDGNTIYF; CDR3nt: TGCAGTGCTACGGGTACGGTGAAGGGACAGGACGGAAACACCATATATTTT
abundance: many; j_gene: TRBJ1-6; v_gene: TRBV10-3; d_gene: NA; CDR3aa: CATSGAGASSPLHF; CDR3nt: TGTGCCACATCAGGGGCAGGGGCTAGTTCACCCCTCCACTTT
abundance: many; j_gene: TRBJ1-1; v_gene: TRBV12-3/TRBV12-4; d_gene: NA; CDR3aa: CASRWTGTEAFF; CDR3nt: TGTGCCAGCAGGTGGACTGGGACTGAAGCTTTCTTT
abundance: many; j_gene: TRBJ2-1; v_gene: TRBV7-8; d_gene: TRBD2; CDR3aa: CASSSGLAGVNEQFF; CDR3nt: TGTGCCAGCAGCTCCGGACTAGCGGGTGTCAATGAGCAGTTCTTC